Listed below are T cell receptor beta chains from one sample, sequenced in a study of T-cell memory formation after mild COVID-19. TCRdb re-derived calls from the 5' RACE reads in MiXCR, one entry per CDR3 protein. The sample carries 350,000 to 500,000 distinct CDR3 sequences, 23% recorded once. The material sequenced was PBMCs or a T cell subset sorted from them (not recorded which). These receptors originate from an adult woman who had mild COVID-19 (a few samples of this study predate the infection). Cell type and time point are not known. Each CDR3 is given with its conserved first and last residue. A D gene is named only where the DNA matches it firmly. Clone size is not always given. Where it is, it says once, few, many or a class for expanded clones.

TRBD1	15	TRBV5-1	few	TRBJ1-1	CASSPRQGPNTEAFF	TGCGCCAGCAGCCCCAGACAGGGCCCAAACACTGAAGCTTTCTTT
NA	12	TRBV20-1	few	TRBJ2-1	CSGLFLAVRQFF	TGCAGTGGGCTTTTCTTAGCGGTTAGGCAGTTCTTC
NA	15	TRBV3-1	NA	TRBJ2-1	CASSHSWAPHNEQFF	TGTGCCAGCAGCCATTCCTGGGCGCCACACAATGAGCAGTTCTTC
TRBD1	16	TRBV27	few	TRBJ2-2	CASSLSGQGATGELFF	TGTGCCAGCAGTTTATCTGGCCAGGGGGCGACCGGGGAGCTGTTTTTT
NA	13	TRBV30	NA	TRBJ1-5	CAWAGTLNQPQHF	TGTGCCTGGGCCGGGACATTAAATCAGCCCCAGCATTTT
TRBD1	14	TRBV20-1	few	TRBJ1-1	CSARDRGLNTEAFF	TGCAGTGCTAGAGACAGGGGGCTGAACACTGAAGCTTTCTTT
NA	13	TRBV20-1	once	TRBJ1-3	CSVLRQNGNTIYF	TGCAGTGTACTGAGGCAGAATGGAAACACCATATATTTT
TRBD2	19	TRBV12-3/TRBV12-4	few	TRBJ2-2	CASSPRVAGALLGTGELFF	TGTGCCAGCAGTCCCCGGGTAGCGGGAGCTCTGTTGGGCACCGGGGAGCTGTTTTTT
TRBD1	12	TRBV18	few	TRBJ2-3	CASSTDRAGQYF	TGTGCCAGCTCAACGGACAGGGCAGGGCAGTATTTT
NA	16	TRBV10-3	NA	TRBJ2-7	CAIRGLAGFSVDEQYF	TGTGCCATCAGGGGACTGGCGGGCTTCTCGGTGGACGAGCAGTACTTC
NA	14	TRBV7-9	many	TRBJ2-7	CASSLFSGTYEQYF	TGTGCCAGCAGCTTATTTTCGGGTACCTACGAGCAGTACTTC
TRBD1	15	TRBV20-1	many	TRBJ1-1	CSARRSGQGNTEAFF	TGCAGTGCTAGGAGATCGGGACAGGGGAACACTGAAGCTTTCTTT
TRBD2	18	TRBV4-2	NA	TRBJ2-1	CASSVGLAGVSSYNEQFF	TGTGCCAGCAGCGTCGGACTAGCGGGAGTCTCCTCCTACAATGAGCAGTTCTTC
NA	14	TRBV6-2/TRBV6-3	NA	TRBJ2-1	CASRRDLAYNEQFF	TGTGCCAGCAGGAGGGACTTGGCCTACAATGAGCAGTTCTTC
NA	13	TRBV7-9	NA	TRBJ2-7	CASSLPAGYEQYF	TGTGCCAGCAGCTTACCAGCAGGGTACGAGCAGTACTTC
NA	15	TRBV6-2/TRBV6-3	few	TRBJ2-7	CASSGQLPSSYEQYF	TGTGCCAGCAGCGGACAGTTGCCTAGCTCCTACGAGCAGTACTTC
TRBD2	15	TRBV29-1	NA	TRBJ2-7	CSVEDKREGHYEQYF	TGCAGCGTTGAAGATAAGCGGGAGGGCCACTACGAGCAGTACTTC
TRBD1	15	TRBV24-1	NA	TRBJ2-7	CATSDSGQGTYEQYF	TGTGCCACCAGTGATTCCGGACAGGGGACCTACGAGCAGTACTTC
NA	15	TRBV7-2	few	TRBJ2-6	CASSPRPSGANVLTF	TGTGCCAGCAGCCCCCGTCCGTCTGGGGCCAACGTCCTGACTTTC
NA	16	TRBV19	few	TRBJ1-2	CASSIDEAVEGYGYTF	TGTGCCAGTAGTATAGATGAGGCGGTTGAGGGATATGGCTACACCTTC
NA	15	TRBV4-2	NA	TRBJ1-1	CASSQDILREKGAFF	TGTGCCAGCAGCCAAGATATCCTCCGGGAGAAGGGAGCTTTCTTT
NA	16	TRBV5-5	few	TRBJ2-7	CASSISGEDLSYEQYF	TGTGCCAGCAGCATCTCCGGGGAGGACCTCTCCTACGAGCAGTACTTC
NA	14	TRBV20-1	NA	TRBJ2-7	CSARPTDRTYEQYF	TGCAGTGCTAGGCCCACGGACAGAACCTACGAGCAGTACTTC
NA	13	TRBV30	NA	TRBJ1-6	CAWTSRPSSPLHF	TGTGCCTGGACTTCGAGACCGAGTTCACCCCTCCACTTT
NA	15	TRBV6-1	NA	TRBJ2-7	CASSEFGKTAYEQYF	TGTGCCAGCAGTGAGTTCGGCAAAACGGCCTACGAGCAGTACTTC
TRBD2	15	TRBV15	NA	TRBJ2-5	CATSREGLAGETQYF	TGTGCCACCAGCAGAGAAGGACTAGCGGGAGAGACCCAGTACTTC
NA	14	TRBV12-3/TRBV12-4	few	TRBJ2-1	CASSLWALYNEQFF	TGTGCCAGCAGTTTATGGGCCCTATACAATGAGCAGTTCTTC
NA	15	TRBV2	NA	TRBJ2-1	CASSVDFLAYNEQFF	TGTGCCAGCAGTGTGGACTTCCTGGCCTACAATGAGCAGTTCTTC
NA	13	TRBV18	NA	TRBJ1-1	CASRDGQGAEAFF	TGTGCCAGTCGGGACGGACAAGGCGCTGAAGCTTTCTTT
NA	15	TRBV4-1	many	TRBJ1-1	CASSPRTGLNTEAFF	TGTGCCAGCAGCCCCCGTACGGGGCTGAACACTGAAGCTTTCTTT
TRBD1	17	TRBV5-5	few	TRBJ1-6	CASSARDRGLVDSPLHF	TGTGCCAGCAGCGCCCGGGACAGGGGGCTAGTAGATTCACCCCTCCACTTT
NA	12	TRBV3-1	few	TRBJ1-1	CASSQAGFGAFF	TGTGCCAGCAGCCAAGCAGGGTTTGGGGCTTTCTTT
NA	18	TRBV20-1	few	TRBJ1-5	CSARAGWEEQNSNQPQHF	TGCAGTGCTAGGGCTGGGTGGGAAGAACAAAATAGCAATCAGCCCCAGCATTTT
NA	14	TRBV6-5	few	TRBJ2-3	CAAGLRGSTDTQYF	TGTGCCGCCGGACTTAGGGGTAGCACAGATACGCAGTATTTT
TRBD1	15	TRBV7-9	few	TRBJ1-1	CASSRDRGQYTEAFF	TGTGCCAGCAGCCGAGACAGGGGCCAGTACACTGAAGCTTTCTTT
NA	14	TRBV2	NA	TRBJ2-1	CASRGGGHPQGQFF	TGTGCCTCCAGGGGGGGTGGACACCCTCAGGGGCAGTTCTTC
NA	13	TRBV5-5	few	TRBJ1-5	CASSPTRNQPQHF	TGTGCCAGCAGCCCCACCCGGAATCAGCCCCAGCATTTT
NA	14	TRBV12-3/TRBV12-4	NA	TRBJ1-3	CASSTEVSGNTIYF	TGTGCCAGCAGTACCGAGGTCTCTGGAAACACCATATATTTT
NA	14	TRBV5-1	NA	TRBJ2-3	CASRPNPSTDTQYF	TGCGCCAGCAGGCCGAACCCCAGCACAGATACGCAGTATTTT
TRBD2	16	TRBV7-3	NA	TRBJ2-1	CASSLGRGREIREQFF	TGTGCCAGCAGCTTAGGGCGGGGGAGAGAGATAAGGGAGCAGTTCTTC
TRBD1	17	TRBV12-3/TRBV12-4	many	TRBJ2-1	CASSPRTGTGSINEQFF	TGTGCCAGCAGCCCTCGCACCGGGACAGGGTCAATAAATGAGCAGTTCTTC
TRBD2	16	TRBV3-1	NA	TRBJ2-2	CASSQDVGLALGELFF	TGTGCCAGCAGCCAAGACGTGGGACTAGCTTTGGGGGAGCTGTTTTTT
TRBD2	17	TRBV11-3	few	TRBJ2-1	CASSPRAGTSGGNEQFF	TGTGCCAGCAGTCCCCGGGCCGGGACTAGCGGGGGCAATGAGCAGTTCTTC